This T cell receptor (beta chain) originates from a study of cytomegalovirus exposure and HLA in healthy donors. As to this clone: Its antigen remains unidentified.

Germline V CDR1 and CDR2: MNHEY, SMNVEV (reference sequence). Deletions cut 8 bases from V and 10 bases from J, with 18 bases between. This CDR3 spans 13 amino acids. Study-wide results and caveats: A cluster of highly shared sequence variants was likely a sequencing artifact. Researchers counted 164 TCR beta chains as cytomegalovirus-associated. A few CMV-associated chains proved CMV antigen-specific in vitro.

Primers: 60 Vbeta forward and 13 Jbeta reverse. Libraries were prepared by immunoSEQ multiplex PCR; TCRdb keeps only in-frame clonotypes and omits some of them. This table has around 150,000 clones, 55% to 80% appearing once. Sampled while nominally healthy, donors likely had unrecorded immune exposures. The source is a woman aged 18-29 years in good health and CMV-seropositive. V usage is TRBV27 and J usage is TRBJ2-1, with a possible D match to TRBD2 (6 bases). The specimen was PBMCs. The CDR3 nucleotides are TGTGCCAGCTACTTTTTCCGGACTACCGAGCAGTTCTTC. Residues: CASYFFRTTEQFF.